The clone carrying this T cell receptor beta chain was seen more than once but under ten times. What it binds is unknown. The data derive from a study of cytotoxic CD8 clonotypes in ibrutinib-treated CLL. Across the whole study: Sample averages reached around 260,000 productive templates and 80,000 to 100,000 productive rearrangements. Study-wide results and limits: Public clonotypes (which were uncommon) either contracted or remained stable on treatment. Relative to age-matched healthy donors, clonality at baseline was higher, and it tracked circulating CD8+ T-cell counts. The study found clonality rose at ibrutinib response, then fell toward baseline at progression.

Repertoires were generated with immunoSEQ multiplex PCR, while TCRdb's copy carries only in-frame clones and drops some. This table holds 200,000 to 250,000 clones, more than 65% found once. The CDR3 is made up of 15 amino acids. Germline V gene sequence: CDR1 LGHNA, CDR2 YNFKEQ. Trimming removed 6 bases at V and 0 bases at J, with 12 bases between. V is TRBV4-2 and J is TRBJ1-3, with D tentatively TRBD1 (6 bases). The material was PBMCs, obtained after 12 months of ibrutinib treatment. The sequence was collected from a human donor with chronic lymphocytic leukemia. Written as DNA, the CDR3 is TGTGCCAGCAGTTCGGACAGTTTCTCTGGAAACACCATATATTTT. As protein: CASSSDSFSGNTIYF.